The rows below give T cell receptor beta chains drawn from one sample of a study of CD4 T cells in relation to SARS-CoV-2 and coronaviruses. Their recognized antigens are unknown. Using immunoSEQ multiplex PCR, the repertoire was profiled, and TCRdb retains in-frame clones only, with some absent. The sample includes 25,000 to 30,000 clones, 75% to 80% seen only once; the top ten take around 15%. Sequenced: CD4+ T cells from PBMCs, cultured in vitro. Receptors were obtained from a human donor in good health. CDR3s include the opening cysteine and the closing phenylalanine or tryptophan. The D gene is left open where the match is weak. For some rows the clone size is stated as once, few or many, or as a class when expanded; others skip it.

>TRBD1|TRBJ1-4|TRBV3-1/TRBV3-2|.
CASSQTGQGPEKLFF
TGTGCCAGCAGCCAGACCGGACAGGGGCCTGAAAAACTGTTTTTT
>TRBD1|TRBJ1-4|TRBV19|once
CASTRQGRAANEKLFF
TGTGCCAGTACTCGACAGGGGCGAGCAGCTAATGAAAAACTGTTTTTT
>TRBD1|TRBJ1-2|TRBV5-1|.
CASSLGGQGGGYTF
TGCGCCAGCAGCTTGGGTGGACAGGGCGGCGGCTACACCTTC
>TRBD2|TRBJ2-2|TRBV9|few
CASSVVPGLAGTTGELFF
TGTGCCAGCAGCGTAGTCCCGGGACTAGCGGGAACCACCGGGGAGCTGTTTTTT
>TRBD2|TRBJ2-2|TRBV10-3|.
CAISVRLAGEAGELFF
TGTGCCATCAGTGTGCGTCTAGCGGGGGAGGCAGGGGAGCTGTTTTTT
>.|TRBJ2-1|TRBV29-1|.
CSVSRLVVNEQFF
TGCAGCGTTTCCAGGTTAGTCGTAAATGAGCAGTTCTTC
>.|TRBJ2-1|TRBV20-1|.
CSASSGLSQFF
TGCAGTGCTAGCTCGGGACTGTCTCAATTCTTC
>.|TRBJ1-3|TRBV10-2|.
CASSDGLGNTIYF
TGCGCCAGCAGTGATGGCCTAGGGAACACCATATATTTT
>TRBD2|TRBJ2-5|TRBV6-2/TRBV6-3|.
CASSKTSGAIQETQYF
TGTGCCAGCAGTAAGACTAGCGGGGCGATCCAAGAGACCCAGTACTTC
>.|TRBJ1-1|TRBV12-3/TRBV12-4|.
CASSPDSLSEAFF
TGTGCCAGCAGCCCTGACAGCCTCTCTGAAGCTTTCTTT
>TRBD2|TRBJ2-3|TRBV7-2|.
CASSLAGGTTTDTQYF
TGTGCCAGCAGCTTAGCGGGGGGGACTACCACAGATACGCAGTATTTT
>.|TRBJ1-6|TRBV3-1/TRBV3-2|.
CASSQRPSPLHF
TGTGCCAGCAGCCAGCGGCCGTCACCCCTCCACTTT
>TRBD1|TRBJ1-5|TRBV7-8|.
CASSLVGQGGNQPQHF
TGTGCCAGCAGCTTAGTGGGACAGGGGGGTAATCAGCCCCAGCATTTT
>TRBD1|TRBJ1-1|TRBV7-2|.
CASSPRQGAPAFF
TGTGCCAGCAGCCCTCGACAGGGGGCCCCAGCTTTCTTT
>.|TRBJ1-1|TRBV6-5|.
CASSYSPAVNTEAFF
TGTGCCAGCAGTTACTCCCCGGCGGTGAACACTGAAGCTTTCTTT
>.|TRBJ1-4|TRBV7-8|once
CASSLQSLNEKLFF
TGTGCCAGCAGCTTACAGTCCCTGAATGAAAAACTGTTTTTT
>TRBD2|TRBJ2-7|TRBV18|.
CASSPPSVLAGAGEQYF
TGTGCCAGCTCACCACCGTCCGTGCTAGCGGGAGCGGGCGAGCAGTACTTC
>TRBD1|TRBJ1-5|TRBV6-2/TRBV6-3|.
CASSNPTGADQPQHF
TGTGCCAGCAGTAATCCGACAGGGGCAGATCAGCCCCAGCATTTT
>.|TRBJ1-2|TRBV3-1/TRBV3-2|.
CASSQDSRGVGYTF
TGTGCCAGCAGCCAAGATTCAAGGGGGGTCGGCTACACCTTC
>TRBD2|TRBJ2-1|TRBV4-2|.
CASSQGASGTYNEQFF
TGTGCCAGCAGCCAAGGCGCTAGCGGCACCTACAATGAGCAGTTCTTC
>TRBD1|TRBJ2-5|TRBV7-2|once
CASSLVAQGAWETQYF
TGTGCCAGCAGCTTAGTGGCCCAGGGGGCTTGGGAGACCCAGTACTTC
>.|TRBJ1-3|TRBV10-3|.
CAISTTPDSSGNTIYF
TGTGCCATCAGTACCACACCGGACAGCTCTGGAAACACCATATATTTT
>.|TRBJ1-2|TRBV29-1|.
CSVEAEWHNVGFLYGYTF
TGCAGCGTTGAAGCGGAGTGGCACAACGTAGGATTTCTCTATGGCTACACCTTC
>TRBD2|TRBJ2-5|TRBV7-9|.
CASSLNGGAGETQYF
TGTGCCAGCAGCTTAAACGGGGGGGCCGGAGAGACCCAGTACTTC
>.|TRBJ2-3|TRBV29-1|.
CSVGPRIFTDTQYF
TGCAGCGTTGGACCGCGAATTTTCACAGATACGCAGTATTTT
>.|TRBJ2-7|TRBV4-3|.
CASSQDLEGYVRSYEQYF
TGCGCCAGCAGCCAAGATCTTGAGGGATATGTTCGCTCCTACGAGCAGTACTTC
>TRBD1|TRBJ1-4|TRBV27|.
CASSRGDRGNEKLFF
TGTGCCAGCAGCAGAGGGGACAGGGGTAATGAAAAACTGTTTTTT
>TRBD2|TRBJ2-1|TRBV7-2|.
CASSPPGLAGYNEQFF
TGTGCCAGCAGCCCCCCGGGACTAGCGGGATACAATGAGCAGTTCTTC
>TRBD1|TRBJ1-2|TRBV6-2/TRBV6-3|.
CASSYSGTANYGYTF
TGTGCCAGCAGTTACTCCGGGACAGCTAACTATGGCTACACCTTC
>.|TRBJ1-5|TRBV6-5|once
CASRIGLHQPQHF
TGTGCCAGCAGGATAGGGCTACATCAGCCCCAGCATTTT
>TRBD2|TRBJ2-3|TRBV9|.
CASSVGSGATTDTQYF
TGTGCCAGCAGCGTAGGTAGCGGGGCGACCACAGATACGCAGTATTTT
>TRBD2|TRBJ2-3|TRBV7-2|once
CASSPQASGDGTDTQYF
TGTGCCAGCAGCCCCCAGGCTAGCGGGGATGGGACAGATACGCAGTATTTT
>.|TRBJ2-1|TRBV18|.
CASSTRVSYNEQFF
TGTGCCAGCTCAACCCGGGTCTCCTACAATGAGCAGTTCTTC
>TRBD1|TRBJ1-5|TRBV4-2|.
CASSQDAGRGSNQPQHF
TGTGCCAGCAGCCAAGATGCGGGCAGGGGGAGCAATCAGCCCCAGCATTTT
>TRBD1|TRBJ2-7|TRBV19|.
CASSKGQIYEQYF
TGTGCCAGTAGTAAGGGACAGATCTACGAGCAGTACTTC
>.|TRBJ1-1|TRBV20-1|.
CSARDPAEAFF
TGCAGTGCTAGAGATCCGGCTGAAGCTTTCTTT
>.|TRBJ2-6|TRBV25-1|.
CASLPSGANVLTF
TGTGCCAGCCTTCCTTCTGGGGCCAACGTCCTGACTTTC
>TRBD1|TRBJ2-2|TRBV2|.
CASRGTGNTGELFF
TGTGCCAGCAGGGGGACAGGGAACACCGGGGAGCTGTTTTTT
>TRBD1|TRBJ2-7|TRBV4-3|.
CASSQASQQGGTSYEQYF
TGCGCCAGCAGCCAAGCCTCCCAACAGGGGGGCACTTCCTACGAGCAGTACTTC
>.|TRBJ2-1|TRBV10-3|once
CAISEQPGEDEQFF
TGTGCCATCAGTGAGCAGCCAGGTGAGGATGAGCAGTTCTTC
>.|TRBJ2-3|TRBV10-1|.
CASSAAGPTDTQYF
TGCGCCAGCAGTGCCGCAGGGCCGACAGATACGCAGTATTTT